This TCR beta chain appears in the sequencing data of a study of blood T cell repertoires in COVID-19. This table comes from immunoSEQ multiplex PCR, and its TCRdb copy is limited to in-frame clones, with some not included. The table has about 120,000 clones, 90% seen once; the top ten hold 3.8%. Germline V CDR1 and CDR2: SQVTM, ANQGSEA. The CDR3 has 12 residues. The ends were cut back, 3 bases at V and 0 bases at J, with 3 bases in the middle. Sequenced sample: peripheral blood. This chain joins TRBV29-1 and TRBJ2-4; unclear D gene. The receptor's source is a woman aged 55-69 years with COVID-19, enrolled during active disease. CDR3 region: CSVDIAKNIQYF. CDR3 coding DNA: TGCAGCGTTGACATAGCCAAAAACATTCAGTACTTC.